A single sample is the source of the 11 T cell receptor beta chains below, sequenced in a study of patients and donors after allogeneic stem cell transplantation. TCRdb redid the calling of the RT-PCR reads with MiXCR, one entry per CDR3 protein. Counted here are about 26,000 distinct CDR3 sequences, 8% to 10% occurring once; the ten biggest clones make up around 50%. Sequencing was performed on blood, either unsorted or a sorted T cell fraction (not recorded which). These receptors originate from a human donor who was either an allogeneic HSCT recipient or a stem cell or donor lymphocyte infusion donor (not recorded which). It is not recorded whose cells these are; they may come from a transplant donor.

In this sample, this clonotype turned up many times. The rearrangement uses TRBV5-4 and TRBJ2-3; D may be TRBD2 (5 bases). The germline gives CDR1 SGHNT, CDR2 YYREEE (reference sequence). V lost 7 bases and J 0 bases, leaving 9 bases between the germline ends. This CDR3 is 13 amino acids long. The CDR3 loop is CASSGSSTDTQYF. CDR3 nucleotides: TGTGCCAGCTCGGGGTCCAGCACAGATACGCAGTATTTT.

Many counts were recorded for this clonotype. The genes are TRBV28 and TRBJ2-7; tentatively, D is TRBD2 (5 bases). CDR1 and CDR2 (germline): MDHEN, SYDVKM. V was clipped by 3 bases and J by 2 bases, with 14 bases between them. This CDR3 spans 15 amino acids. The CDR3 loop is CASSLRRMATYEQYF. The CDR3 DNA is TGTGCCAGCAGTTTGAGGAGGATGGCGACCTACGAGCAGTACTTC.

In its sample, this clonotype was seen many times. The chain recombines TRBV18 with TRBJ1-1, with 7 bases that match TRBD1. With 4 bases clipped from V and 5 bases from J, the junction kept 10 bases outside the gene matches. Germline CDR1 is KGHSH and CDR2 is LQKENI. The CDR3 spans 15 residues. The CDR3 here is CASSREQGLGTEAFF. DNA of the CDR3: TGTGCCAGCTCACGTGAACAGGGGCTGGGGACTGAAGCTTTCTTT.

Ten or more counts support this clonotype. This chain uses TRBV9 with TRBJ2-7; TRBD2 agrees at 7 bases. This CDR3 contains 14 residues. Germline assignment: CDR1 SGDLS and CDR2 YYNGEE. J gave up 9 bases and V 4 bases, and 13 bases lay outside the gene matches. The CDR3 sequence: CASSPTLAARGQYF. CDR3 sequence (DNA): TGTGCCAGCAGCCCGACCCTAGCGGCGAGGGGGCAGTACTTC.

This clonotype was picked up a small number of times. This rearrangement joins TRBV5-1 to TRBJ2-1; D gene unclear. The CDR3 is 15 amino acids. From germline, CDR1 is SGHRS and CDR2 YFSETQ. V dropped 0 bases and J dropped 4 bases, with 11 bases sitting between them. The CDR3 region is CASSLATAVYNEQFF. The CDR3 nucleotides read TGCGCCAGCAGCTTGGCCACGGCAGTTTACAATGAGCAGTTCTTC.

This chain links TRBV7-6 with TRBJ2-2; D is undetermined. Germline-derived CDR1 and CDR2 are SGHVS and FNYEAQ. Trimming stripped 5 bases from V and 0 bases from J, with 7 bases between. The CDR3 spans 14 residues. CDR3 in amino acids: CASSPDPNTGELFF. The CDR3 DNA is TGTGCCAGCAGCCCGGATCCGAACACCGGGGAGCTGTTTTTT. Variable domain in full (rest from reference TRBV7-6 and TRBJ2-2): GAGVSQSPRYKVTKRGQDVALRCDPISGHVSLYWYRQALGQGPEFLTYFNYEAQQDKSGLPNDRFSAERPEGSISTLTIQRTEQRDSAMYRCASSPDPNTGELFFGEGSRLTVL.

This clonotype occurred a few times. V and J are TRBV4-1 and TRBJ1-1; 9 nucleotides align to TRBD1. Per the germline V gene, CDR1 is MGHRA and CDR2 is YSYEKL. Unmatched junction bases numbered 3, after V lost 2 bases and J lost 5 bases. This CDR3 is built from 14 residues. The CDR3 region is CASSQMTGGTEAFF. CDR3 nucleotides: TGCGCCAGCAGCCAAATGACAGGGGGGACTGAAGCTTTCTTT.

The sample holds many counts of this clonotype. V is TRBV7-8 and J is TRBJ1-6; no definite D call. Trimming cost V 3 bases and J 5 bases, with 11 bases left between them. The CDR3 is made up of 15 amino acids. Germline loops: CDR1 SGHVS, CDR2 FQNEAQ. The CDR3 protein is CASSFSAGNNSPLHF. The CDR3 DNA reads TGTGCCAGCAGCTTTTCGGCCGGGAATAATTCACCCCTCCACTTT.

This chain joins TRBV20-1 and TRBJ2-7, with 9 bases fitting TRBD1. The CDR3 consists of 17 residues. The germline gives CDR1 DFQATT, CDR2 SNEGSKA (reference sequence). V was clipped by 0 bases and J by 0 bases; unmatched bases: 9. In DNA form, the CDR3 reads TGCAGTGCTAGAGAGCAGCCCGGGACAGGGAGCTCCTACGAGCAGTACTTC. It specifies CSAREQPGTGSSYEQYF.

This clonotype was recorded a few times. This chain joins TRBV7-9 and TRBJ2-3; 14 bases fit TRBD2. The V gene's germline CDR1 is SEHNR and CDR2 FQNEAQ (reference sequence). Germline trimming cut 3 bases from V and 4 bases from J; bases unmatched to any gene: 3. CDR3 length equals 16 residues. Here the CDR3 DNA reads TGTGCCAGCAGCTTCCCGGGACTAGCGGGAGCAGATACGCAGTATTTT. As protein: CASSFPGLAGADTQYF.

The chain links TRBV3-1 to TRBJ2-1; D may be TRBD1 (6 bases). Trimming left V 1 base short and J 10 bases short, with 8 bases between. Germline V CDR1 and CDR2: LGHDT, YNNKEL (reference sequence). This CDR3 spans 12 amino acids. CDR3 in amino acids: CASSQVRGEQFF. DNA for the CDR3: TGTGCCAGCAGCCAAGTCAGGGGAGAGCAGTTCTTC.